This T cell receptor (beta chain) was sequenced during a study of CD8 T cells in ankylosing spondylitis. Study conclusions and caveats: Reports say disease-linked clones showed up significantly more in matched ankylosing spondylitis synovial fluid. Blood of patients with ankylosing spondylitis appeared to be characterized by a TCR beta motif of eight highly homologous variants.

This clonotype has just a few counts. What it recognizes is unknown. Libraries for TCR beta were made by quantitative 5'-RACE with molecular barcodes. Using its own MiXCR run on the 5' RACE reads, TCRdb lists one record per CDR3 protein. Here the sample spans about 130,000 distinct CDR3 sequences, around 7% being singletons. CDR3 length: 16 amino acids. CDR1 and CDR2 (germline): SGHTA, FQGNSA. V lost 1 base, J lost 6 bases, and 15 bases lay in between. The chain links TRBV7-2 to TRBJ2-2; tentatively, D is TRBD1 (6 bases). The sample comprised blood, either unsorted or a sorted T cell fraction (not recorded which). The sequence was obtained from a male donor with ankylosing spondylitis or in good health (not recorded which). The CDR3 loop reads CASSLGTVSLAGELFF. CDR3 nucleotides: TGTGCCAGCAGCTTAGGGACAGTGAGTCTGGCCGGGGAGCTGTTTTTT.